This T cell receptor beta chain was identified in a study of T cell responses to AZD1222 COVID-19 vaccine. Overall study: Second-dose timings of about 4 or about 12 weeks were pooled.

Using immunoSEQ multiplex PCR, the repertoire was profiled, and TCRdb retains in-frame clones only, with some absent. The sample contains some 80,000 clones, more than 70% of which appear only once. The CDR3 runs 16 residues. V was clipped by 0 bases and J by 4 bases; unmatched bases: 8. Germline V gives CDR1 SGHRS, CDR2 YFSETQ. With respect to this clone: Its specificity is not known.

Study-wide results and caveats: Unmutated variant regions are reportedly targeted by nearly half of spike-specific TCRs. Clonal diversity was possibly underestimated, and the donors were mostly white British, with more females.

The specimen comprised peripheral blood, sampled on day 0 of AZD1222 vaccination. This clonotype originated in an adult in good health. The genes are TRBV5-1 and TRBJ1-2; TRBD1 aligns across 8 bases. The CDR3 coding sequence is TGCGCCAGCAGCTTGGGAGCAGGGGGCGATCCCTATGGCTACACCTTC. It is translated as CASSLGAGGDPYGYTF.